This T cell receptor (beta chain) was captured by sequencing in a study of CXCR3-negative and CXCR3-positive naive CD8 T cells. Study-level findings and limits: TRBV-TRBJ usage matched between naive CXCR3-negative and CXCR3-positive cells but not between memory cells.

By phenotype, naive CD8+ T cells were CD45RO-CCR7+CD27+CD95-. Looked up from germline, CDR1 is SGHVS and CDR2 is FNYEAQ. The CDR3 consists of 18 residues. Libraries of TRB cDNA were made by 5' RACE and carried UMIs. TCRdb re-called the 5' RACE reads, yielding one record per CDR3 amino acid sequence without DNA. The listing contains about 62,000 distinct CDR3 sequences. In regard to this clonotype: Its antigen remains unidentified.

This chain uses TRBV7-6 with TRBJ2-2; lacking DNA, the TRBD1 call made by TCRdb goes unchecked. This TCR derives from a human donor in good health. Some clones in this sample may be carry-over from other donors' samples. The sample comprised naive CXCR3- CD8+ T cells from blood. Described subset: CD45RO-CCR7+CD27+CD95- naive CD8+ T cells lacking CXCR3 (TNR3-). The CDR3 sequence: CASSSLTGSPLNTGELFF.